Following are 17 T cell receptor beta chains from one sample sequenced in a study of cytomegalovirus exposure and HLA in healthy donors. Clones were read by immunoSEQ multiplex PCR, and TCRdb kept only the in-frame ones, dropping some. In the table there are about 120,000 clones, 70% to 90% of which are singletons. What was sequenced was PBMCs. These receptor sequences come from a woman aged 25 to 45 in good health and CMV-seronegative.

The CDR3 is CASSGTRRTGELFF. CDR3 nucleotides: TGTGCCAGCAGCGGGACTAGGAGGACCGGGGAGCTGTTTTTT. The V call is TRBV2, the J call TRBJ2-2; the match to TRBD2 covers 8 bases. The CDR3 is 14 residues long. The germline V gene has CDR1 SNHLY and CDR2 FYNNEI. The V gene end was trimmed by 6 bases and the J gene end by 5 bases; junction bases not matched to a gene: 5.

This chain links TRBV27 with TRBJ1-1, with 8 positions matching TRBD1. The germline V gene encodes CDR1 MNHEY and CDR2 SMNVEV (reference sequence). The CDR3 has 16 residues. J gave up 1 base and V 5 bases, and 9 bases lay outside the gene matches. The CDR3: CASSPRTGSKNTEAFF. Here the CDR3 DNA reads TGTGCCAGCAGTCCGCGGACAGGGAGCAAGAACACTGAAGCTTTCTTT.

The gene calls are TRBV4-1 and TRBJ1-1; 10 bases align to TRBD1. CDR3 length: 13 residues. CDR1 is MGHRA and CDR2 is YSYEKL in the germline V gene. V lost 3 bases to trimming and J lost 13 bases; unmatched junction nucleotides: 8. The CDR3 sequence is CASSHGTGDRGFF. In DNA, the CDR3 is TGCGCCAGCAGCCACGGGACAGGGGATCGAGGTTTCTTT.

This chain links TRBV25-1 with TRBJ2-7; TRBD1 might be the D (6 bases). Trimming took off 3 bases at V and 0 bases at J, with 9 bases between the two ends. This CDR3 comprises 14 residues. The germline gives CDR1 MGHDK, CDR2 SYGVNS. The CDR3 loop reads CASSDRGVSYEQYF. CDR3 nucleotides: TGTGCCAGCAGTGACAGGGGCGTCTCCTACGAGCAGTACTTC.

The count of this clone is one. This rearrangement joins TRBV18 to TRBJ1-2, with D possibly TRBD1 on 5 matching bases. The germline V and J ends were trimmed by 0 bases and 5 bases, with 13 bases remaining between them. The CDR3 runs 15 residues. Germline assignment: CDR1 KGHSH and CDR2 LQKENI. The CDR3 loop reads CASSPPGGVSYGYTF. CDR3 nucleotides: TGTGCCAGCTCACCACCGGGGGGGGTCAGTTATGGCTACACCTTC.

V and J are TRBV6-5 and TRBJ2-7; 9 bases fit TRBD2. CDR1 is MNHEY and CDR2 is SVGAGI in the germline V gene. J gave up 0 bases and V 4 bases, and 7 bases lay outside the gene matches. This CDR3 contains 16 residues. The DNA for the CDR3 is TGTGCCAGCAGTTCTACTCTAGCGGGGAGCTCCTACGAGCAGTACTTC. Its protein is CASSSTLAGSSYEQYF.

V usage is TRBV5-6 and J usage is TRBJ2-5; 9 bases are a match to TRBD1. With 2 bases clipped from V and 4 bases from J, the junction kept 9 bases outside the gene matches. The CDR3 covers 16 residues. CDR1 is SGHDT, CDR2 YYEEEE, per germline. In DNA form, the CDR3 reads TGTGCCAGCAGCTTAGGGACAGGGCCCTCGGTAGAGACCCAGTACTTC. It translates to CASSLGTGPSVETQYF.

This chain uses TRBV25-1 with TRBJ2-3, with 11 bases that match TRBD2. The V and J ends lost 2 bases and 3 bases, in that order; junction bases with no gene match: 10. Germline CDR1 MGHDK, CDR2 SYGVNS. CDR3 length: 18 amino acids. This chain's CDR3 is CASSERGLAGGWTDTQYF. The CDR3, as DNA: TGTGCCAGCAGTGAACGGGGCCTAGCGGGGGGATGGACAGATACGCAGTATTTT.

The table lists this clone with a count of one. This rearrangement joins TRBV9 to TRBJ1-5; no reliable D call. The length of the CDR3 is 14 residues. The germline V gene encodes CDR1 SGDLS and CDR2 YYNGEE. Between the trimmed V and J ends, which lost 0 bases and 9 bases, there was a span of 13 bases. CDR3 in amino acids: CASSVGSEVSPQHF. The CDR3 region has the DNA TGTGCCAGCAGCGTAGGGAGTGAGGTCTCGCCCCAGCATTTT.

The CDR3 nucleotides are TGTGCCAGTAGACCCGGGACAGGGGGCAACTATGGCTACACCTTC. Its translation is CASRPGTGGNYGYTF. V is TRBV19 and J is TRBJ1-2; TRBD1 aligns across 12 bases. Germline V gene sequence: CDR1 LNHDA, CDR2 SQIVND (reference sequence). Unmatched junction bases numbered 4, after V lost 6 bases and J lost 2 bases. The CDR3 totals 15 residues.

This sequence joins TRBV6-6 and TRBJ1-4; 8 positions agree with TRBD1. There are 15 residues in the CDR3. The ends lost 6 bases at V and 6 bases at J; junction bases unmatched: 9. The germline CDR1 and CDR2 sequences are MNHNY and SVGAGI (reference sequence). The CDR3 spells CASRPPRGPYEKLFF. For the CDR3, the DNA is TGTGCCAGCAGACCCCCCAGGGGGCCGTATGAAAAACTGTTTTTT.

This sequence joins TRBV7-2 and TRBJ1-6; TRBD1 agrees at 8 bases. Germline V gene data show CDR1 as SGHTA and CDR2 as FQGNSA. The CDR3 loop spans 15 amino acids. Unmatched junction bases numbered 7, after V lost 5 bases and J lost 7 bases. CDR3: CASSTRQGRNSPLHF. The CDR3 DNA is TGTGCCAGCAGCACCAGACAGGGGCGAAATTCACCCCTCCACTTT. The complete variable domain, with remaining parts taken from reference TRBV7-2 and TRBJ1-6, reads GAGVSQSPSNKVTEKGKDVELRCDPISGHTALYWYRQSLGQGLEFLIYFQGNSAPDKSGLPSDRFSAERTGGSVSTLTIQRTQQEDSAVYLCASSTRQGRNSPLHFGNGTRLTVT.

The rearrangement links TRBV27 to TRBJ1-6; tentative D call: TRBD1 (5 bases). V was pared by 6 bases and J by 8 bases, with 14 bases between. This CDR3 is built from 14 residues. Germline CDR1 is MNHEY and CDR2 is SMNVEV (reference sequence). The CDR3 loop reads CASSKRQYDSPLHF. DNA for the CDR3: TGTGCCAGCAGCAAGAGACAGTATGATTCACCCCTCCACTTT.

The chain uses TRBV7-5 and TRBJ1-2. TRBV7-5 is tagged as a pseudogene. The CDR3 runs 13 residues. CDR3 in amino acids: CARSAPLRYGYTF. The CDR3 DNA reads as TGTGCCAGAAGCGCCCCACTCCGGTATGGCTACACCTTC.

The chain employs TRBV18 and TRBJ2-7, with TRBD1 matching over 8 bases. CDR3 length: 16 residues. V dropped 5 bases and J dropped 1; count of bases not matched to a gene: 10. CDR1 KGHSH and CDR2 LQKENI come from the germline V gene. As DNA, the CDR3 is TGTGCCAGCTCAACCATAACAGGGGGGCCTTCCTACGAGCAGTACTTC. This sequence encodes CASSTITGGPSYEQYF.

This chain connects TRBV18 to TRBJ1-3; D is perhaps TRBD1 (6 bases). Trimming left V 3 bases short and J 4 bases short, with 7 bases between. CDR3 length: 13 residues. Germline V gene data show CDR1 as KGHSH and CDR2 as LQKENI. CDR3 bases: TGTGCCAGCTCACCGGGACAAGGAAACACCATATATTTT. As protein: CASSPGQGNTIYF. Full variable domain (outside the CDR3, taken from reference TRBV18 and TRBJ1-3): NAGVMQNPRHLVRRRGQEARLRCSPMKGHSHVYWYRQLPEEGLKFMVYLQKENIIDESGMPKERFSAEFPKEGPSILRIQQVVRGDSAAYFCASSPGQGNTIYFGEGSWLTVV.

This clone was observed a handful of times. The J gene is TRBJ2-7, the V gene TRBV5-6, with TRBD2 as a possible D gene (6 bases). Trimming took off 6 bases at V and 0 bases at J, with 13 bases between the two ends. Per germline, CDR1 SGHDT and CDR2 YYEEEE. The length of the CDR3 is 14 residues. The CDR3 nucleotides read TGTGCCAGCACCCCGGGACTTAGCTCCTACGAGCAGTACTTC. It codes for CASTPGLSSYEQYF.